This entry lists 24 T cell receptor beta chains sequenced from one sample in a study of cytomegalovirus exposure and HLA in healthy donors. The PCR had 60 Vbeta and 13 Jbeta primers. Sequencing used immunoSEQ multiplex PCR; TCRdb keeps in-frame clones, though not all of them. The data show about 180,000 clones, more than 60% seen once. What was sequenced was PBMCs. These receptors were taken from a woman in her 50s in good health and CMV-seropositive.

This clone has just a few counts. A junction boundary mismatches the germline segment, possibly from a read error. This chain joins TRBV7-6 and TRBJ2-7; 7 bases fit TRBD1. The V gene's germline CDR1 is SGHVS and CDR2 FNYEAQ. CDR3 length equals 12 residues. The CDR3 DNA reads TGTGCCAGCAGCTTGGGACAGTACGCGCAGTACTTC. It yields the protein CASSLGQYAQYF.

The J gene is TRBJ1-4, the V gene TRBV11-2; no clear D gene. The germline CDR1 and CDR2 sequences are SGHAT and FQNNGV. This CDR3 has 15 residues. V lost 3 bases and J lost 7, with 15 bases in between. CDR3 in DNA: TGTGCCAGCAGCTTGGCGGGGATTTTGGGTGAAAAACTGTTTTTT. Protein: CASSLAGILGEKLFF.

The chain joins TRBV2 to TRBJ2-5; 7 positions agree with TRBD1. Germline CDR1 and CDR2: SNHLY and FYNNEI. CDR3 size: 18 residues. J was trimmed by 0 bases and V by 5 bases; bases with no gene match: 15. In nucleotides, the CDR3 is TGTGCCAGCAGTCACTCCCGGGACAGTAGGGCCAACCAAGAGACCCAGTACTTC. It translates to CASSHSRDSRANQETQYF.

This clone appeared a few times. The rearrangement links TRBV4-3 to TRBJ1-6; 8 bases are a match to TRBD1. This CDR3 has 15 residues. In germline, CDR1 is LGHNA, CDR2 YSLEER. J gave up 7 bases and V 3 bases, and 5 bases lay outside the gene matches. CDR3 loop: CASSQVDRVNSPLHF. As DNA, the CDR3 is TGCGCCAGCAGCCAGGTGGACAGGGTAAATTCACCCCTCCACTTT.

V and J are TRBV29-1 and TRBJ2-1, with 7 bases matching TRBD2. The CDR3 contains 17 residues. CDR1 and CDR2 from the germline V gene are SQVTM and ANQGSEA. The J segment lost 1 base and the V segment lost 4 bases, leaving 13 bases of the junction unmatched. CDR3 protein: CSVVGPSGKRSYNEQFF. The CDR3 bases are TGCAGCGTTGTAGGTCCTAGCGGTAAGAGGTCCTACAATGAGCAGTTCTTC.

With regard to this clone: A junction end diverges from the germline sequence, so it may reflect a read error. V is TRBV19 and J is TRBJ2-6; D is possibly TRBD1 (6 bases). This CDR3 has 15 amino acids. CDR1 is LNHDA and CDR2 is SQIVND in the germline V gene (reference sequence). CDR3 loop: CASSNRENGANGLTF. CDR3 nucleotide sequence: TGTGCCAGTAGTAACAGGGAGAACGGGGCCAACGGCCTGACTTTC.

V is TRBV14 and J is TRBJ2-2; 8 nucleotides match TRBD1. J gave up 3 bases and V 1 base, and 7 bases lay outside the gene matches. The germline V gene has CDR1 SGHDN and CDR2 FVKESK. The CDR3 contains 17 residues. Written as DNA, the CDR3 is TGTGCCAGCAGCCAAGCAGGGGGGACAGGCGACACCGGGGAGCTGTTTTTT. Translation gives CASSQAGGTGDTGELFF.

V and J are TRBV6-5 and TRBJ1-2, with TRBD1 matching over 9 bases. Germline-derived CDR1 and CDR2 are MNHEY and SVGAGI. CDR3 length equals 13 residues. With V trimmed by 4 bases and J by 8 bases, 5 bases remained unmatched. The CDR3: CASSLGQGGGYTF. The DNA of the CDR3 is TGTGCCAGCAGTTTGGGACAGGGCGGAGGCTACACCTTC.

The J gene is TRBJ2-3, the V gene TRBV19, with D tentatively TRBD2 (7 bases). This CDR3 has 16 residues. With 5 bases removed from V and 0 bases from J, the gap between germline ends came to 15 bases. In germline, CDR1 is LNHDA, CDR2 SQIVND (reference sequence). This chain's CDR3 is CASSGGGHPSTDTQYF. CDR3 bases: TGTGCCAGTAGTGGGGGGGGACACCCGAGCACAGATACGCAGTATTTT.

The V call is TRBV29-1, the J call TRBJ2-2; D is unresolved. Germline V gene lookup returns CDR1 SQVTM and CDR2 ANQGSEA. The CDR3 totals 12 residues. The V end was cut by 7 bases, the J end by 0 bases, with 6 bases between. The CDR3 spells CSAGSNTGELFF. CDR3 coding DNA: TGCAGCGCCGGGTCGAACACCGGGGAGCTGTTTTTT.

This chain uses TRBV7-3 with TRBJ2-3; no firm D call. Trimming cost V 5 bases and J 3 bases, with 9 bases left between them. This CDR3 has 13 residues. Germline V gives CDR1 SGHTA, CDR2 FQGTGA. CDR3 protein: CASSPIPTDTQYF. For the CDR3, the DNA is TGTGCCAGCAGCCCTATACCTACAGATACGCAGTATTTT.

This chain connects TRBV7-2 to TRBJ2-2; TRBD2 agrees at 8 bases. Germline CDR1 and CDR2: SGHTA and FQGNSA. This CDR3 has 16 residues. The junction had 5 bases not matched to a gene; V was cut back by 3 bases and J by 2 bases. In nucleotides, the CDR3 is TGTGCCAGCAGCTTTGTTAGCGGGGCAAACACCGGGGAGCTGTTTTTT. This sequence encodes CASSFVSGANTGELFF.

The chain couples TRBV4-3 to TRBJ1-2, with 8 bases that match TRBD1. The germline V gene encodes CDR1 LGHNA and CDR2 YSLEER. The junction had 3 bases not matched to a gene; V was cut back by 1 base and J by 2 bases. This CDR3 is 15 amino acids long. The CDR3: CASSQVWDRNYGYTF. The CDR3 DNA reads TGCGCCAGCAGCCAAGTATGGGACAGGAACTATGGCTACACCTTC.

This chain connects TRBV7-2 to TRBJ2-7, with TRBD1 as a possible D gene (6 bases). CDR1 is SGHTA and CDR2 is FQGNSA in the germline V gene. The CDR3 is made up of 13 amino acids. Trimming removed 3 bases from V and 4 bases from J, with 10 bases in between. The DNA of the CDR3 is TGTGCCAGCAGCTTCTCAGGGGAATACGAGCAGTACTTC. It translates to CASSFSGEYEQYF.

This sequence joins TRBV28 and TRBJ2-7, with TRBD2 identical over 10 bases. V trimming: 6 bases; J trimming: 6 bases; junction bases outside the gene matches: 8. The CDR3 is 14 residues long. Germline V CDR1 and CDR2: MDHEN, SYDVKM. CDR3 DNA sequence: TGTGCCAGCAGGGCGACTAGCGGGTTCCGCGAGCAGTACTTC. It translates to CASRATSGFREQYF.

The chain has TRBV30 and TRBJ1-2, with TRBD1 matching 7 bases. The CDR3 is 15 residues long. CDR1 and CDR2 (germline): GTSNPN, SVGIG (reference sequence). Unmatched junction bases numbered 9, after V lost 4 bases and J lost 1 base. CDR3 residues: CAWTQTGQNNYGYTF. The CDR3 nucleotides are TGTGCCTGGACGCAGACAGGGCAAAATAACTATGGCTACACCTTC.

The genes are TRBV7-9 and TRBJ2-5, with D possibly TRBD2 on 5 matching bases. The CDR3 extends over 16 amino acids. The germline gives CDR1 SEHNR, CDR2 FQNEAQ (reference sequence). The V gene lost 1 base and the J gene lost 4 bases, with 16 bases spanning the gap. CDR3 sequence: CASSLEFNWAGETQYF. DNA for the CDR3: TGTGCCAGCAGCTTAGAATTCAATTGGGCGGGAGAGACCCAGTACTTC.

The rearrangement links TRBV6-6 to TRBJ2-1; 13 bases align to TRBD2. This CDR3 spans 13 amino acids. J was trimmed by 13 bases and V by 8 bases; bases with no gene match: 8. The germline gives CDR1 MNHNY, CDR2 SVGAGI (reference sequence). The CDR3 bases are TGTGCCAGCGAGGGACTAGCGGGAAATGGTCAGTTCTTC. Protein sequence: CASEGLAGNGQFF.

The J gene is TRBJ1-5, the V gene TRBV28; a weak D match, TRBD1 (6 bases). The V end was cut by 3 bases, the J end by 6 bases, with 12 bases between. Germline V gene sequence: CDR1 MDHEN, CDR2 SYDVKM. The CDR3 has 14 amino acids. This CDR3 reads CASSFLQGPQPQHF. The CDR3 DNA is TGTGCCAGCAGTTTTCTCCAGGGGCCTCAGCCCCAGCATTTT. Variable domain in full (rest from reference TRBV28 and TRBJ1-5): DVKVTQSSRYLVKRTGEKVFLECVQDMDHENMFWYRQDPGLGLRLIYFSYDVKMKEKGDIPEGYSVSREKKERFSLILESASTNQTSMYLCASSFLQGPQPQHFGDGTRLSIL.

The V gene is TRBV2, the J gene TRBJ2-5; 7 nucleotides match TRBD2. V lost 6 bases to trimming and J lost 2 bases; unmatched junction nucleotides: 6. The CDR3 runs 14 residues. The germline V gene encodes CDR1 SNHLY and CDR2 FYNNEI. The CDR3: CASRSRDYQETQYF. The CDR3 DNA is TGTGCCAGCAGGAGCCGGGACTATCAAGAGACCCAGTACTTC.

This chain links TRBV27 with TRBJ1-4; 7 positions match TRBD1. The CDR3 is made up of 15 amino acids. In germline, CDR1 is MNHEY, CDR2 SMNVEV (reference sequence). The V segment lost 5 bases and the J segment 5 bases; nucleotides outside the gene matches: 8. In DNA, the CDR3 is TGTGCCAGCAGTCCTCGACAGGGAGAAAATGAAAAACTGTTTTTT. It yields the protein CASSPRQGENEKLFF.

This chain joins TRBV4-1 and TRBJ2-6; no firm D call. There are 14 residues in the CDR3. Per germline, CDR1 MGHRA and CDR2 YSYEKL. The V gene lost 4 bases and the J gene lost 4 bases, with 8 bases spanning the gap. The CDR3 sequence is CASSLEAGANVLTF. CDR3 sequence (DNA): TGCGCCAGCAGCCTTGAGGCCGGGGCCAACGTCCTGACTTTC.

V is TRBV19 and J is TRBJ1-1; no clear D. From germline, CDR1 is LNHDA and CDR2 SQIVND (reference sequence). V lost 7 bases and J 7 bases, leaving 10 bases between the germline ends. There are 11 residues in the CDR3. CDR3 nucleotide sequence: TGTGCCAGTATGTCGGTGTATGAAGCTTTCTTT. Protein sequence: CASMSVYEAFF.

In this sample, this clone turned up a few times. The gene calls are TRBV7-2 and TRBJ1-2, with 10 bases that match TRBD1. Per the germline V gene, CDR1 is SGHTA and CDR2 is FQGNSA. The V segment lost 5 bases and the J segment 6 bases; nucleotides outside the gene matches: 6. The CDR3 totals 14 residues. CDR3 protein: CASSPGTGAHGYTF. CDR3 nucleotide sequence: TGTGCCAGCAGCCCCGGGACAGGGGCTCATGGCTACACCTTC.